These 29 T cell receptor beta chains were sequenced from one sample in a study of early T cells in non-severe SARS-CoV-2 infection. In TCRdb, the 5' RACE reads were re-called with MiXCR into one record per CDR3 protein. The profile shows tens of thousands of distinct CDR3 sequences, about 12% of them singletons. Sequencing used whole blood. Receptors were obtained from an adult who was a healthcare worker with PCR-confirmed SARS-CoV-2 infection or an uninfected control (not recorded which).

This clonotype was seen a handful of times. The V call is TRBV7-8, the J call TRBJ2-1; TRBD2 might be the D (6 bases). The CDR3 covers 14 residues. Germline loops: CDR1 SGHVS, CDR2 FQNEAQ. The V end was cut by 3 bases, the J end by 3 bases, with 9 bases between. The CDR3 DNA sequence: TGTGCCAGCAGCTTGGACGGGAGCTACAATGAGCAGTTCTTC. It yields the protein CASSLDGSYNEQFF.

This clonotype was recorded at least ten times. J is TRBJ2-1 and V is TRBV9; no reliable D call. This CDR3 has 14 residues. CDR1 is SGDLS, CDR2 YYNGEE, per germline. V was trimmed by 3 bases and J by 6 bases, leaving 13 bases between them. The CDR3 DNA is TGTGCCAGCAGCGGTGGGTTGCGCGGCAATGAGCAGTTCTTC. Its translation is CASSGGLRGNEQFF.

The rearrangement uses TRBV19 and TRBJ1-1; D might be TRBD1 (5 bases). Trimming cost V 9 bases and J 5 bases, with 19 bases left between them. The germline gives CDR1 LNHDA, CDR2 SQIVND (reference sequence). The CDR3 length is 14 residues. CDR3 loop: CASTIWEGATEAFF. CDR3 DNA sequence: TGTGCCAGCACCATTTGGGAAGGGGCTACTGAAGCTTTCTTT. Complete variable domain (other parts from reference TRBV19 and TRBJ1-1): DGGITQSPKYLFRKEGQNVTLSCEQNLNHDAMYWYRQDPGQGLRLIYYSQIVNDFQKGDIAEGYSVSREKKESFPLTVTSAQKNPTAFYLCASTIWEGATEAFFGQGTRLTVV.

This clonotype has more than one count but fewer than ten. V is TRBV5-4 and J is TRBJ2-7; a weak D match, TRBD1 (6 bases). CDR3 length equals 14 residues. The V and J ends lost 4 bases and 7 bases respectively, with 18 bases between them. Germline-derived CDR1 and CDR2 are SGHNT and YYREEE (reference sequence). CDR3: CASSPETGSGEQYF. CDR3 bases: TGTGCCAGCAGCCCCGAAACAGGGTCAGGAGAGCAGTACTTC. Based on the CDR3 plus reference TRBV5-4 and TRBJ2-7, the full variable domain is ETGVTQSPTHLIKTRGQQVTLRCSSQSGHNTVSWYQQALGQGPQFIFQYYREEENGRGNFPPRFSGLQFPNYSSELNVNALELDDSALYLCASSPETGSGEQYFGPGTRLTVT.

This clonotype was counted at least ten times. V and J are TRBV7-8 and TRBJ2-4, with 8 bases aligning to TRBD1. CDR3 length: 13 amino acids. Germline CDR1 is SGHVS and CDR2 is FQNEAQ. J lost 6 bases, V lost 4 bases, and 2 bases had no gene match. CDR3 residues: CASSSDRGNIQYF. CDR3 in DNA: TGTGCCAGCAGCTCCGACAGGGGAAACATTCAGTACTTC.

J is TRBJ1-1 and V is TRBV5-1; no definite D call. The germline V and J ends were trimmed by 0 bases and 1 base, with 7 bases remaining between them. Germline CDR1 and CDR2: SGHRS and YFSETQ. CDR3 length: 14 amino acids. The CDR3 DNA reads TGCGCCAGCAGCTTGGAAGTAGAGAACACTGAAGCTTTCTTT. As protein: CASSLEVENTEAFF.

A note on this clonotype: This may stem from a read error, because a much larger clone lies one nucleotide away. V usage is TRBV7-8 and J usage is TRBJ2-1, with D perhaps given as TRBD1 or TRBD2 (6 bases each). There are 12 residues in the CDR3. V gave up 5 bases and J gave up 10 bases, with 12 bases separating them. The germline V gene encodes CDR1 SGHVS and CDR2 FQNEAQ. The CDR3 here is CASSEGGNEQFF. The CDR3 DNA reads as TGTGCCAGCAGCGAAGGGGGGAACGAGCAGTTCTTC.

This clonotype was seen ten or more times. This chain joins TRBV7-8 and TRBJ2-7, with D unclear. Germline values: CDR1 SGHVS, CDR2 FQNEAQ. With 5 bases removed from V and 0 bases from J, the gap between germline ends came to 11 bases. CDR3 length: 14 amino acids. DNA of the CDR3: TGTGCCAGCAGCCGGACCTTCGGCTCCTACGAGCAGTACTTC. It specifies CASSRTFGSYEQYF. Looking up the rest from reference TRBV7-8 and TRBJ2-7 gives the full variable domain: GAGVSQSPRYKVAKRGQDVALRCDPISGHVSLFWYQQALGQGPEFLTYFQNEAQLDKSGLPSDRFFAERPEGSVSTLKIQRTQQEDSAVYLCASSRTFGSYEQYFGPGTRLTVT.

In this sample, this clonotype turned up many times. The chain has TRBV14 and TRBJ2-3; the D gene is possibly TRBD2 (6 bases). Germline CDR1 and CDR2: SGHDN and FVKESK. This CDR3 contains 17 residues. V was trimmed by 4 bases and J by 6 bases, leaving 23 bases between them. CDR3 region: CASSLHRGRTSGDTQYF. Here the CDR3 DNA reads TGTGCCAGCAGCCTGCATAGAGGGAGGACTTCCGGCGATACGCAGTATTTT. Supplemented by reference TRBV14 and TRBJ2-3, the full variable domain reads EAGVTQFPSHSVIEKGQTVTLRCDPISGHDNLYWYRRVMGKEIKFLLHFVKESKQDESGMPNNRFLAERTGGTYSTLKVQPAELEDSGVYFCASSLHRGRTSGDTQYFGPGTRLTVL.

There are many counts of this clonotype. The rearrangement joins TRBV7-3 to TRBJ2-7, with 9 bases identical to TRBD2. Unmatched junction bases numbered 7, after V lost 1 base and J lost 0 bases. This CDR3 has 17 amino acids. The germline gives CDR1 SGHTA, CDR2 FQGTGA. The CDR3 nucleotides read TGTGCCAGCAGCTTAATAGGAGCGGGAGGCACCTCCTACGAGCAGTACTTC. Residues: CASSLIGAGGTSYEQYF.

This clonotype occurred many times. The chain has TRBV5-1 and TRBJ2-7; D possibly corresponds to TRBD1 (6 bases). The ends were cut back, 0 bases at V and 0 bases at J, with 10 bases in the middle. The germline V gene encodes CDR1 SGHRS and CDR2 YFSETQ. This CDR3 region has 15 residues. The CDR3 DNA follows: TGCGCCAGCAGCTTGGGTCACAGGGACTCCTACGAGCAGTACTTC. It specifies CASSLGHRDSYEQYF.

Note on this clonotype: This clone may be a read error of a much larger clone one base away. The chain couples TRBV6-6 to TRBJ1-6; 7 nucleotides match TRBD1. The V gene's germline CDR1 is MNHNY and CDR2 SVGAGI (reference sequence). The CDR3 spans 16 residues. In nucleotides, the CDR3 is TGTGCCAGCAGTAGACAGGGAGGGGCCTATATTTCACCCCTCCACTTT. Protein product: CASSRQGGAYISPLHF.

This clonotype showed up many times. This chain connects TRBV7-2 to TRBJ2-3, with TRBD1 identical over 9 bases. The germline gives CDR1 SGHTA, CDR2 FQGNSA. CDR3 size: 16 residues. V gave up 6 bases and J gave up 5 bases; unmatched junction bases: 12. The CDR3: CASSTLRQGGRDTQYF. Here the CDR3 DNA reads TGTGCCAGCAGTACCCTCAGACAGGGGGGAAGAGATACGCAGTATTTT.

The V and J genes are TRBV3-1 and TRBJ2-2; no clear D gene. Germline loops: CDR1 LGHDT, CDR2 YNNKEL (reference sequence). Trimming stripped 0 bases from V and 7 bases from J, with 6 bases between. The CDR3 consists of 13 residues. The CDR3 protein is CASSQDWGGELFF. CDR3 DNA sequence: TGTGCCAGCAGCCAAGACTGGGGCGGGGAGCTGTTTTTT.

Concerning this clonotype: A much bigger clone sits one base away, suggesting this may be a read error. V usage is TRBV7-2 and J usage is TRBJ1-2; 8 bases match TRBD1. There are 13 residues in the CDR3. Germline CDR1 SGHTA, CDR2 FQGNSA. The V and J ends lost 5 bases and 3 bases, in that order; junction bases with no gene match: 2. CDR3 bases: TGTGCCAGCAGCCCACAGGGGGACTATGGCTACACCTTC. Its translation is CASSPQGDYGYTF.

This clonotype was observed many times. V usage is TRBV20-1 and J usage is TRBJ2-7, with D possibly TRBD1 on 6 matching bases. The V and J ends lost 6 bases and 2 bases respectively, with 20 bases between them. The CDR3 contains 15 residues. Germline V lookup: CDR1 DFQATT, CDR2 SNEGSKA (reference sequence). CDR3 in amino acids: CSAPGQNRGAYEQYF. In nucleotides, the CDR3 is TGCAGTGCCCCCGGACAGAACCGAGGCGCCTACGAGCAGTACTTC.

This clonotype was observed many times. The J gene is TRBJ2-5, the V gene TRBV6-2 or TRBV6-3, with D uncertain. V gave up 1 base and J gave up 3 bases, with 6 bases separating them. This CDR3 region has 13 residues. Germline V gene data show CDR1 as MNHEY and CDR2 as SVGEGT. CDR3 nucleotide sequence: TGTGCCAGCAGTTACTTTAGAGAAGAGACCCAGTACTTC. Encoded protein: CASSYFREETQYF.

Many counts were recorded for this clonotype. This chain links TRBV6-5 with TRBJ1-2; D possibly corresponds to TRBD1 (5 bases). V was pared by 2 bases and J by 6 bases, with 16 bases between. Germline V gives CDR1 MNHEY, CDR2 SVGAGI. The CDR3 is 15 amino acids. CDR3 sequence: CASSYARSRGDGYTF. The CDR3 coding sequence is TGTGCCAGCAGTTACGCCCGGTCTAGGGGAGATGGCTACACCTTC.

This clonotype came up a few times. The V gene is TRBV6-5, the J gene TRBJ2-2; D may be TRBD2 (7 bases). The length of the CDR3 is 16 residues. V was shortened by 4 bases and J by 4 bases, with 16 bases between the two germline ends. The germline V gene has CDR1 MNHEY and CDR2 SVGAGI. The CDR3 is CASSWDGGLGTGELFF. Written as DNA, the CDR3 is TGTGCCAGCAGTTGGGACGGGGGGCTTGGCACCGGGGAGCTGTTTTTT.

This chain links TRBV29-1 with TRBJ2-7; tentative D call: TRBD1 (5 bases). V gave up 2 bases and J gave up 0 bases, with 8 bases separating them. CDR1 is SQVTM, CDR2 ANQGSEA, per germline. The CDR3 spans 13 residues. The chain's CDR3 is CSVENDSSYEQYF. CDR3 nucleotides: TGCAGCGTTGAAAACGACAGCTCCTACGAGCAGTACTTC.

The rearrangement links TRBV28 to TRBJ1-1, with 7 positions matching TRBD1. The CDR3 contains 13 residues. Germline V gene sequence: CDR1 MDHEN, CDR2 SYDVKM. V was pared by 7 bases and J by 4 bases, with 6 bases of the junction left unmatched. CDR3 residues: CASNRGLGTEAFF. The CDR3 DNA reads as TGTGCCAGCAATAGGGGGCTTGGCACTGAAGCTTTCTTT.

V usage is TRBV5-6 and J usage is TRBJ2-1, with D possibly being TRBD2 (6 bases). Trimming left V 3 bases short and J 12 bases short, with 28 bases between. This CDR3 contains 17 residues. CDR1 and CDR2 (germline): SGHDT, YYEEEE. The CDR3: CASSSPGARGTNEGQFF. CDR3 coding DNA: TGTGCCAGCAGCTCTCCCGGGGCGCGGGGAACAAATGAAGGGCAGTTCTTC.

At least ten counts were recorded for this clonotype. V and J are TRBV19 and TRBJ1-2, with a tentative D call TRBD1 (5 bases). The ends were cut back, 6 bases at V and 3 bases at J, with 17 bases in the middle. CDR3 length: 15 amino acids. Looked up from germline, CDR1 is LNHDA and CDR2 is SQIVND (reference sequence). CDR3 DNA sequence: TGTGCCAGTAGCTTGCGTAGGGGCTCCCACTATGGCTACACCTTC. As protein: CASSLRRGSHYGYTF.

The rearrangement links TRBV2 to TRBJ2-5; 7 bases align to TRBD2. CDR3 length equals 14 residues. CDR1 SNHLY and CDR2 FYNNEI come from the germline V gene. V gave up 2 bases and J gave up 4 bases; unmatched junction bases: 4. The CDR3 protein is CASSELVAGETQYF. DNA of the CDR3: TGTGCCAGCAGTGAATTGGTAGCGGGAGAGACCCAGTACTTC. Full variable domain (rest looked up from reference TRBV2 and TRBJ2-5): EPEVTQTPSHQVTQMGQEVILRCVPISNHLYFYWYRQILGQKVEFLVSFYNNEISEKSEIFDDQFSVERPDGSNFTLKIRSTKLEDSAMYFCASSELVAGETQYFGPGTRLLVL.

The chain combines TRBV6-1 with TRBJ2-5; the match to TRBD2 covers 7 bases. Germline-derived CDR1 and CDR2 are MNHNS and SASEGT. Trimming cost V 6 bases and J 6 bases; bases outside gene matches: 10. The CDR3 is 14 amino acids. The CDR3 DNA reads TGTGCCAGCAGAGAACTAGCGCCCGAACAGACCCAGTACTTC. Translating gives CASRELAPEQTQYF.

Ten or more counts support this clonotype. The genes are TRBV5-4 and TRBJ2-1, with 9 bases aligning to TRBD2. This CDR3 comprises 18 residues. Trimming took 3 bases from V and 3 from J; bases not matched to a gene: 13. Germline values: CDR1 SGHNT, CDR2 YYREEE (reference sequence). The CDR3 loop is CASSWGGASGALYNEQFF. The CDR3 DNA reads as TGTGCCAGCAGCTGGGGGGGCGCTAGCGGGGCTCTCTACAATGAGCAGTTCTTC.

The rearrangement uses TRBV28 and TRBJ1-1; D uncertain. In germline, CDR1 is MDHEN, CDR2 SYDVKM. The CDR3 extends over 12 amino acids. V was pared by 5 bases and J by 6 bases, with 10 bases between. For the CDR3, the DNA is TGTGCCAGCAGTCTGGAGATGTCTGAAGCTTTCTTT. Translating it yields CASSLEMSEAFF.

The V gene is TRBV14, the J gene TRBJ2-1; 8 positions agree with TRBD2. V dropped 3 bases and J dropped 7; count of bases not matched to a gene: 11. The CDR3 is 16 residues long. The germline V gene has CDR1 SGHDN and CDR2 FVKESK. Written as DNA, the CDR3 is TGTGCCAGCAGCCATTACCTAACGGGAGGGCATAATGAGCAGTTCTTC. Its translation: CASSHYLTGGHNEQFF.

This clonotype was counted at least ten times. The CDR3 nucleotides are TGTGCCAGCAGTTACATAGGGAACACCGGGGAGCTGTTTTTT. Its protein is CASSYIGNTGELFF. This rearrangement joins TRBV6-5 to TRBJ2-2; D is undetermined. Trimming took off 2 bases at V and 1 base at J, with 5 bases between the two ends. CDR1 is MNHEY, CDR2 SVGAGI, per germline. The CDR3 is made up of 14 amino acids.